Below, 21 T cell receptor beta chains from the same sample are listed, as sequenced in a study of T cell responses to AZD1222 COVID-19 vaccine (dated by TCRdb to about 2021). The library relied on the immunoSEQ multiplex PCR assay. Held by TCRdb, this immuneACCESS table contains in-frame sequences only and omits some clones. Under half of the omission traces to an unresolved V gene where checked; the cause of the rest is unknown. The sample records 95,000 to 150,000 clones, approximately 90% of which are singletons. Around 1.7% of the sample is taken by the ten largest. The time point label, as the study defines it: baseline before first vaccination. The sequencing here drew on peripheral blood, taken on day 0 of AZD1222 vaccination. The receptors stem from an adult in good health.

This chain uses TRBV6-1 with TRBJ2-3, with D perhaps TRBD1 or TRBD2 (5 bases each). CDR1 and CDR2 from the germline V gene are MNHNS and SASEGT. Trimming removed 5 bases from V and 6 bases from J, with 18 bases in between. There are 15 residues in the CDR3. This CDR3 reads CASSHGAQGTDTQYF. The CDR3 nucleotides are TGTGCCAGCAGTCACGGGGCACAAGGGACGGATACGCAGTATTTT.

The V gene is TRBV2, the J gene TRBJ1-5; no clear D. The CDR3 spans 16 residues. Per germline, CDR1 SNHLY and CDR2 FYNNEI. The ends were cut back, 3 bases at V and 4 bases at J, with 16 bases in the middle. The DNA of the CDR3 is TGTGCCAGCAGTGAGATGGGGTCAGGCCTAAATCAGCCCCAGCATTTT. It translates to CASSEMGSGLNQPQHF.

The chain joins TRBV24-1 to TRBJ1-1; no reliable D call. The V gene's germline CDR1 is KGHDR and CDR2 SFDVKD. This CDR3 is 22 amino acids long. V was trimmed by 11 bases and J by 3 bases, leaving 42 bases between them. Here the CDR3 DNA reads TGTGCCATCGGAAGAGCCAGAGGAATCGTTGGCGGAAGGCGGGGTGGGGACACTGAAGCTTTCTTT. It translates to CAIGRARGIVGGRRGGDTEAFF.

The chain recombines TRBV29-1 with TRBJ2-1, with 7 nucleotides matching TRBD2. Germline V gene sequence: CDR1 SQVTM, CDR2 ANQGSEA. The CDR3 sequence is 10 residues long. V was pared by 6 bases and J by 10 bases, with 3 bases of the junction left unmatched. The CDR3 coding sequence is TGCAGCGTGGGAGGGGCAGAGCAGTTCTTC. Translating it yields CSVGGAEQFF.

The genes are TRBV7-9 and TRBJ1-1; 10 bases are shared with TRBD1. Germline V CDR1 and CDR2: SEHNR, FQNEAQ (reference sequence). V lost 2 bases and J lost 2; bases outside the gene matches: 8. This CDR3 spans 17 amino acids. DNA for the CDR3: TGTGCCAGCAGCTTAACGCTTGGGACAGGGGCTAACACTGAAGCTTTCTTT. Translating it yields CASSLTLGTGANTEAFF.

The chain has TRBV19 and TRBJ1-2, with D hard to call. V gave up 7 bases and J gave up 7 bases, with 16 bases separating them. This CDR3 spans 13 amino acids. Germline V gene lookup returns CDR1 LNHDA and CDR2 SQIVND (reference sequence). The CDR3 is CASKGPAMGGYTF. CDR3 in DNA: TGTGCCAGTAAAGGGCCGGCAATGGGTGGCTACACCTTC.

The chain employs TRBV19 and TRBJ1-3; maybe TRBD1 (5 bases). The CDR3 covers 15 residues. Looked up from germline, CDR1 is LNHDA and CDR2 is SQIVND (reference sequence). Deletions cut 3 bases from V and 0 bases from J, with 9 bases between. In DNA form, the CDR3 reads TGTGCCAGTAGTATGGGGCCTAACTCTGGAAACACCATATATTTT. The encoded protein is CASSMGPNSGNTIYF.

The chain is built from TRBV4-1 and TRBJ1-2; the D is unclear. This CDR3 region has 12 residues. V dropped 0 bases and J dropped 4 bases, with 3 bases sitting between them. Germline CDR1 is MGHRA and CDR2 is YSYEKL. The CDR3, as DNA: TGCGCCAGCAGCCAAGATCTCTATGGCTACACCTTC. This encodes CASSQDLYGYTF.

This sequence joins TRBV6-1 and TRBJ1-3; D is ambiguous. This CDR3 comprises 14 residues. The germline V gene encodes CDR1 MNHNS and CDR2 SASEGT. Trimming stripped 3 bases from V and 5 bases from J, with 11 bases between. The CDR3 DNA sequence: TGTGCCAGCAGTGACCCTTCAACTCGAAACACCATATATTTT. Protein sequence: CASSDPSTRNTIYF.

This clone was seen only a few times. V usage is TRBV3-1 (or the pseudogene TRBV3-2) and J usage is TRBJ1-2; 8 bases map to TRBD1. The CDR3 loop spans 12 amino acids. J lost 7 bases, V lost 4 bases, and 2 bases had no gene match. CDR1 and CDR2 from the germline V gene are LGHDT and YNNKEL (reference sequence). CDR3 protein: CASSRGQGGYTF. CDR3 nucleotide sequence: TGTGCCAGCAGCCGCGGACAGGGTGGCTACACCTTC.

V usage is TRBV11-3 and J usage is TRBJ1-6; D remains ambiguous. CDR3 length: 14 amino acids. Germline V gene lookup returns CDR1 SGHNT and CDR2 YENEEA. The V end was cut by 0 bases, the J end by 8 bases, with 8 bases between. The CDR3: CASSLDAFYSPLHF. CDR3 sequence (DNA): TGTGCCAGCAGCTTAGACGCATTCTATTCACCCCTCCACTTT.

The rearrangement links TRBV5-1 to TRBJ1-5, with D perhaps TRBD1 (5 bases). The CDR3 consists of 13 residues. CDR1 and CDR2 (germline): SGHRS, YFSETQ. Between the trimmed V and J ends, which lost 0 bases and 7 bases, there was a span of 8 bases. The CDR3 region is CASSLDWGQPQHF. Here the CDR3 DNA reads TGCGCCAGCAGCTTGGACTGGGGGCAGCCCCAGCATTTT.

V and J are TRBV7-9 and TRBJ2-6, with D possibly being TRBD1 or TRBD2 (5 bases each). V lost 0 bases to trimming and J lost 2 bases, with 8 bases between them. The CDR3 has 16 amino acids. The germline CDR1 and CDR2 sequences are SEHNR and FQNEAQ (reference sequence). The CDR3 sequence is CASSLAGGTGANVLTF. The DNA of the CDR3 is TGTGCCAGCAGCTTAGCTGGGGGTACTGGGGCCAACGTCCTGACTTTC.

As to this clone: Additional DNA sequences in this sample encode the identical CDR3. The chain combines TRBV11-2 with TRBJ2-2; 7 bases are a match to TRBD1. Germline-derived CDR1 and CDR2 are SGHAT and FQNNGV. V was clipped by 1 base and J by 2 bases; unmatched bases: 1. The CDR3 totals 15 residues. The CDR3 sequence: CASSLGGGNTGELFF. The CDR3 nucleotides are TGTGCCAGCAGCTTAGGAGGGGGCAACACCGGGGAGCTGTTTTTT.

The CDR3 DNA is TGTGCCAGCAGTTTGGGGCTTAAAAGGGATGAGCAGTTCTTC. This codes for CASSLGLKRDEQFF. The chain employs TRBV6-2 or TRBV6-3 and TRBJ2-1; a weak D match, TRBD1 (5 bases). Between the trimmed V and J ends, which lost 4 bases and 8 bases, there was a span of 15 bases. The CDR3 is made up of 14 amino acids. Germline CDR1 is MNHEY and CDR2 is SVGEGT.

The chain employs TRBV27 and TRBJ1-1; TRBD1 matches 11 bases. CDR1 and CDR2 (germline): MNHEY, SMNVEV (reference sequence). The V segment lost 4 bases and the J segment 5 bases; nucleotides outside the gene matches: 6. This CDR3 region has 15 residues. Written as DNA, the CDR3 is TGTGCCAGCAGTTCGAGGACAGGGGGCAGTACTGAAGCTTTCTTT. Protein product: CASSSRTGGSTEAFF.

The rearrangement uses TRBV10-1 and TRBJ2-7; no clear D. The CDR3 runs 13 residues. Germline CDR1 reads WNHNN; CDR2 reads SYGVQD (reference sequence). V was trimmed by 5 bases and J by 2 bases, leaving 10 bases between them. The DNA of the CDR3 is TGCGCCAGCAGTAGAGCCGGTACCTACGAGCAGTACTTC. Translated: CASSRAGTYEQYF.

Here the CDR3 DNA reads TGTGCCAGCAGCTTAGGATACGACACTGAAGCTTTCTTT. It codes for CASSLGYDTEAFF. The chain combines TRBV7-8 with TRBJ1-1; D gene unclear. Germline-derived CDR1 and CDR2 are SGHVS and FQNEAQ. The CDR3 is 13 amino acids. Trimming shortened V by 1 base and J by 3 bases, and 6 bases separated the two germline ends.

Only one count was recorded for this clone. This sequence joins TRBV6-5 and TRBJ1-4; 11 bases match TRBD1. J was trimmed by 8 bases and V by 0 bases; bases with no gene match: 2. The CDR3 consists of 15 residues. The germline gives CDR1 MNHEY, CDR2 SVGAGI. In DNA form, the CDR3 reads TGTGCCAGCAGTTACTCCGGGACAGGGGGAGAAAAACTGTTTTTT. Translated: CASSYSGTGGEKLFF.

The chain couples TRBV27 to TRBJ2-7; TRBD2 matches 10 bases. V shed 2 bases and J 3 bases; nucleotides not matched to a gene: 7. CDR1 is MNHEY, CDR2 SMNVEV, per germline (reference sequence). The CDR3 has 16 residues. The CDR3 is CASSLGPSGRLYEQYF. Here the CDR3 DNA reads TGTGCCAGCAGTTTAGGACCTAGCGGGAGACTCTACGAGCAGTACTTC.

The V call is TRBV27, the J call TRBJ1-5; D remains unclear. The CDR3 totals 16 residues. V gave up 4 bases and J gave up 0 bases, with 13 bases separating them. Germline assignment: CDR1 MNHEY and CDR2 SMNVEV (reference sequence). The CDR3 DNA follows: TGTGCCAGCAGTTCCACCACAGCGATTAGCAATCAGCCCCAGCATTTT. Amino acid sequence: CASSSTTAISNQPQHF.